What follows are 10 T cell receptor beta chains derived from one specimen sequenced in a study of vaccination effects on CD4 cells after COVID-19. Sequencing used immunoSEQ multiplex PCR; TCRdb keeps in-frame clones, though not all of them. This sample yields tens of thousands of clones, of which under 80% are seen a single time; under 2.5% belongs to the top ten. No antigens are known for them. Isolation of CD4+ T cells took place after approximately 10 days of culture. Vaccine administered to participants consisted of two doses of either BNT162b2 or mRNA-1273. The source was CD4+ T cells from PBMCs cultured without peptide, collected after COVID-19 vaccination. Source of these receptors: a human donor who received a COVID-19 vaccine.

The chain carries TRBV5-1 and TRBJ1-1; D gene ambiguous. Trimming left V 0 bases short and J 4 bases short, with 16 bases between. In germline, CDR1 is SGHRS, CDR2 YFSETQ. This CDR3 has 16 residues. CDR3 protein: CASSLAQSSMGTEAFF. The DNA of the CDR3 is TGCGCCAGCAGCTTGGCTCAGAGTAGTATGGGCACTGAAGCTTTCTTT. The whole variable domain, remainder taken from reference TRBV5-1 and TRBJ1-1, is KAGVTQTPRYLIKTRGQQVTLSCSPISGHRSVSWYQQTPGQGLQFLFEYFSETQRNKGNFPGRFSGRQFSNSRSEMNVSTLELGDSALYLCASSLAQSSMGTEAFFGQGTRLTVV.

V usage is TRBV7-2 and J usage is TRBJ2-1, with 10 bases fitting TRBD1. Germline V gene sequence: CDR1 SGHTA, CDR2 FQGNSA. The V gene end was trimmed by 4 bases and the J gene end by 7 bases; junction bases not matched to a gene: 7. CDR3 length: 15 amino acids. The CDR3 sequence is CASSSGQGLDNEQFF. In DNA, the CDR3 is TGTGCCAGCAGCTCGGGACAGGGGTTAGATAATGAGCAGTTCTTC.

V is TRBV19 and J is TRBJ2-5; 13 bases are a match to TRBD2. Unmatched junction bases numbered 2, after V lost 9 bases and J lost 4 bases. The CDR3 contains 13 residues. The germline V gene encodes CDR1 LNHDA and CDR2 SQIVND (reference sequence). CDR3: CASRTSGGETQYF. The CDR3 DNA is TGTGCCAGCCGGACTAGCGGGGGAGAGACCCAGTACTTC.

This rearrangement joins TRBV6-5 to TRBJ2-2, with D possibly called TRBD1 or TRBD2 (5 bases each). Germline V gene data show CDR1 as MNHEY and CDR2 as SVGAGI. Trimming removed 7 bases at V and 5 bases at J, with 11 bases between. The CDR3 loop spans 13 amino acids. For the CDR3, the DNA is TGTGCCAGCACCACGGGGCTTACCGGGGAGCTGTTTTTT. Translating gives CASTTGLTGELFF.

The chain joins TRBV30 to TRBJ1-4, with a weak D call TRBD1 (6 bases). V was pared by 2 bases and J by 0 bases, with 13 bases between. The CDR3 totals 16 residues. Germline loops: CDR1 GTSNPN, CDR2 SVGIG (reference sequence). The CDR3 nucleotides read TGTGCCTGGAGTTATGACAGGACTGCAACTAATGAAAAACTGTTTTTT. Its protein is CAWSYDRTATNEKLFF.

The V gene is TRBV28, the J gene TRBJ2-7, with D possibly matching TRBD2 (6 bases). Germline V lookup: CDR1 MDHEN, CDR2 SYDVKM. Trimming shortened V by 8 bases and J by 0 bases, and 14 bases separated the two germline ends. The CDR3 spans 14 residues. As DNA, the CDR3 is TGTGCCAGCCGGGGACTCACCCCCTCCTACGAGCAGTACGTC. Translating it yields CASRGLTPSYEQYV.

The sample holds a few counts of this clone. The chain joins TRBV2 to TRBJ2-7, with TRBD1 as a possible D gene (5 bases). V was cut by 2 bases and J by 0 bases, with 11 bases left in between. This CDR3 comprises 15 residues. Germline-derived CDR1 and CDR2 are SNHLY and FYNNEI. Here the CDR3 reads CASSELGQSSYEQYV. In nucleotides, the CDR3 is TGTGCCAGCAGTGAACTCGGACAAAGCTCCTACGAGCAGTACGTC.

The chain couples TRBV19 to TRBJ2-1; perhaps TRBD2 as D (6 bases). The CDR3 sequence is 15 residues long. Germline V lookup: CDR1 LNHDA, CDR2 SQIVND (reference sequence). Trimming removed 1 base at V and 6 bases at J, with 13 bases between. The CDR3 DNA reads TGTGCCAGTAGTATAGGTAGCGGCCGATTCAATGAGCAGTTCTTC. Translating it yields CASSIGSGRFNEQFF.

The gene calls are TRBV4-3 and TRBJ1-1, with unresolved D. This CDR3 spans 14 amino acids. The germline gives CDR1 LGHNA, CDR2 YSLEER. Trimming pared 1 base from V and 1 base from J, leaving 7 bases between. The CDR3 region has the DNA TGCGCCAGCAGCCAAGTGGCAGCGAACACTGAAGCTTTCTTT. Its translation: CASSQVAANTEAFF.

The V call is TRBV9, the J call TRBJ2-5; 16 nucleotides match TRBD2. The CDR3 consists of 17 residues. The ends lost 4 bases at V and 5 bases at J; junction bases unmatched: 8. Germline values: CDR1 SGDLS, CDR2 YYNGEE. The CDR3 region has the DNA TGTGCCAGCAGCCTAGGGACTAGCGGGGGGGCGTACGAGACCCAGTACTTC. Translated, it gives CASSLGTSGGAYETQYF.